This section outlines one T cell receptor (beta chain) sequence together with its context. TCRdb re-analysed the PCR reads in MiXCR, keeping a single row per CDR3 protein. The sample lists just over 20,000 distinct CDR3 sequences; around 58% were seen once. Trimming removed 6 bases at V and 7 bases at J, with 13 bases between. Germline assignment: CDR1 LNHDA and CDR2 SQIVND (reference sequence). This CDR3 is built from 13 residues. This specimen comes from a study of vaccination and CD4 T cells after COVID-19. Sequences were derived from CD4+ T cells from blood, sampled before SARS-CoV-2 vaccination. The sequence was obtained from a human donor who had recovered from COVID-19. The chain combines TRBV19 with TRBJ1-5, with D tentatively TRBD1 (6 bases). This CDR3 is CASRNRANQPQHF. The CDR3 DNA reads TGTGCCAGTAGGAACAGGGCGAACCAGCCCCAGCATTTT.